This is a list of T cell receptor beta chains from one sample in a study of monozygotic twins with inflammatory bowel disease. Following a re-call of the 5' RACE reads, TCRdb has one entry per CDR3 protein and lacks DNA. In all, the sample yields roughly 200,000 distinct CDR3 sequences. The sample consisted of blood. All receptors derive from a human donor with ulcerative colitis or Crohn's disease, or a healthy co-twin of an affected twin (not recorded which). CDR3s include the opening cysteine and the closing phenylalanine or tryptophan. Each record gives: V gene, J gene, CDR3 protein.

>TRBV6-6|TRBJ1-1
CASSSHQTGSSAFF
>TRBV7-9|TRBJ1-6
CASSSYGQGWDSPLHF
>TRBV7-9|TRBJ1-5
CASSLETGGVDQPQHF
>TRBV5-1|TRBJ2-2
CASGGLNTGELFF
>TRBV6-1|TRBJ2-1
CASRASGSPYNEQFF
>TRBV7-6|TRBJ1-2
CASSSTRDRGNYGYTF
>TRBV12-3/TRBV12-4|TRBJ1-1
CASSFDYRGGNTEAFF
>TRBV5-5|TRBJ2-5
CASSSGSGETQYF
>TRBV12-3/TRBV12-4|TRBJ2-2
CASSSGRVTGELFF
>TRBV4-1|TRBJ2-5
CASSRPAETQYF
>TRBV11-2|TRBJ2-3
CASSPSGTGADTQYF
>TRBV30|TRBJ2-1
CAKGTSGSNEQFF
>TRBV5-6|TRBJ2-1
CASSFLLGDNEQFF
>TRBV12-3/TRBV12-4|TRBJ2-7
CASSLTSGIEQYF
>TRBV9|TRBJ2-3
CASTKDPSGRTDTQYF
>TRBV27|TRBJ1-6
CASSSYRKNSPLHF
>TRBV5-1|TRBJ2-7
CASSLQTGVYEQYF
>TRBV11-2|TRBJ1-4
CASSRSTADHEKLFF